This T cell receptor beta chain was obtained from a study of blood T cells in healthy people across ages. Regarding the study as a whole: When set beside aged donors, long-lived donors presented more naive CD4+ cells and higher diversity.

For the second PCR, which ran for about 7 to 12 cycles, a sample-barcoded 5' primer and a J-beta primer mix were used. TCRdb reprocessed the 5' RACE reads with MiXCR, giving one entry per CDR3 protein. This table holds fewer than 2,000,000 distinct CDR3 sequences, 30% to 40% found once. Trimming took off 1 base at V and 3 bases at J, with 16 bases between the two ends. The CDR3 loop spans 17 amino acids. Looked up from germline, CDR1 is LNHNV and CDR2 is YYDKDF (reference sequence). Concerning this clonotype itself: Its antigen is unknown.

The J gene is TRBJ2-4, the V gene TRBV15; no clear D. The sequencing sample was made of blood. The TCR originated in a human donor in good health. The CDR3 DNA sequence: TGTGCCACCAGCAGAGCGGCCTTACATTCGGGCAAAAACATTCAGTACTTC. It translates to CATSRAALHSGKNIQYF.